A single sample is the source of the 14 T cell receptor beta chains below, sequenced in a study of T cells expressing NK-cell markers. After re-calling the 5' RACE reads, TCRdb lists one entry per CDR3 protein, DNA absent. This sample lists more than 400,000 distinct CDR3 sequences; its ten largest clones have 7.3%. Material for sequencing was blood T cells: a sorted CD56 or NKG2C T cell subset, CD4+ or CD8+ T cells, or bulk PBMC T cells (not recorded which). The receptors shown here come from a woman between 18 and 75 years old in good health.

The V gene is TRBV14, the J gene TRBJ2-2. The CDR3 is made up of 15 amino acids. Germline loops: CDR1 SGHDN, CDR2 FVKESK. This chain's CDR3 is CASSPRPLNTGELFF. The full variable domain, with the rest looked up from reference TRBV14 and TRBJ2-2, is EAGVTQFPSHSVIEKGQTVTLRCDPISGHDNLYWYRRVMGKEIKFLLHFVKESKQDESGMPNNRFLAERTGGTYSTLKVQPAELEDSGVYFCASSPRPLNTGELFFGEGSRLTVL.

V and J are TRBV5-6 and TRBJ2-7; without DNA, the TCRdb call of TRBD2 cannot be checked. Germline CDR1 is SGHDT and CDR2 is YYEEEE. The CDR3 runs to 15 residues. The CDR3 loop is CASSSPSGGAYEQYF.

The chain couples TRBV11-2 to TRBJ2-1. Germline assignment: CDR1 SGHAT and CDR2 FQNNGV. CDR3 length: 15 residues. The CDR3: CASSFSPIQSNEQFF.

The CDR3 here is CASSRSGADQPQHF. The rearrangement uses TRBV12-3 or TRBV12-4 and TRBJ1-5; TCRdb's D call, TRBD1, is unchecked because there is no DNA. The CDR3 extends over 14 amino acids.

This rearrangement joins TRBV14 to TRBJ2-3; TCRdb lists TRBD2, though no DNA is available to test this call. This CDR3 is built from 16 residues. Germline lookup yields CDR1 SGHDN and CDR2 FVKESK. This CDR3 is CASGQGFKRSTDTQYF.

The chain links TRBV4-3 to TRBJ2-1; the D call from TCRdb, TRBD2, cannot be confirmed without DNA. This CDR3 region has 20 residues. The germline V gene encodes CDR1 LGHNA and CDR2 YSLEER. CDR3 protein: CASSQDPQGLLAGGQNEQFF.

This chain connects TRBV7-9 to TRBJ2-5; the TCRdb D gene call, TRBD2, has no DNA to confirm it. Germline V gives CDR1 SEHNR, CDR2 FQNEAQ (reference sequence). The CDR3 contains 14 residues. The CDR3 region is CASSFTSGQETQYF. The full variable domain, completed using reference TRBV7-9 and TRBJ2-5, is DTGVSQNPRHKITKRGQNVTFRCDPISEHNRLYWYRQTLGQGPEFLTYFQNEAQLEKSRLLSDRFSAERPKGSFSTLEIQRTEQGDSAMYLCASSFTSGQETQYFGPGTRLLVL.

The V gene is TRBV5-6, the J gene TRBJ2-5; TCRdb picks TRBD1, but there is no DNA to check that call. The germline gives CDR1 SGHDT, CDR2 YYEEEE. The CDR3 runs 17 residues. The CDR3 protein is CASSQRYFNPQYETQYF.

V is TRBV4-2 and J is TRBJ2-7; TCRdb indicates TRBD2, and absent DNA this call remains unverified. Germline CDR1 is LGHNA and CDR2 is YNFKEQ. The CDR3 consists of 16 residues. The CDR3 loop reads CASSQEWLAGAYEQYF.

The rearrangement links TRBV20-1 to TRBJ2-2; TCRdb's D gene call, TRBD2, goes unchecked for lack of DNA. Per the germline V gene, CDR1 is DFQATT and CDR2 is SNEGSKA (reference sequence). The CDR3 runs 17 residues. The CDR3 reads CSARDRRGGPSTGELFF.

The chain joins TRBV5-6 to TRBJ2-1; there is no DNA to check the TCRdb D call of TRBD2. Germline V gene data show CDR1 as SGHDT and CDR2 as YYEEEE. The CDR3 spans 16 residues. The CDR3 loop reads CASSLGASGSHNEQFF. Using reference TRBV5-6 and TRBJ2-1 for the parts outside the CDR3, the full variable domain is DAGVTQSPTHLIKTRGQQVTLRCSPKSGHDTVSWYQQALGQGPQFIFQYYEEEERQRGNFPDRFSGHQFPNYSSELNVNALLLGDSALYLCASSLGASGSHNEQFFGPGTRLTVL.

The genes are TRBV5-4 and TRBJ1-1. The CDR3 runs 13 residues. Germline lookup yields CDR1 SGHNT and CDR2 YYREEE (reference sequence). CDR3 sequence reads: CASSFAGPTEAFF.

V and J are TRBV4-3 and TRBJ2-2; the TRBD1 assignment by TCRdb is unverifiable without DNA. Per germline, CDR1 LGHNA and CDR2 YSLEER. This CDR3 spans 15 amino acids. This chain's CDR3 is CASSHGRGRTGELFF.

The V gene is TRBV9, the J gene TRBJ2-5. The CDR3 covers 14 residues. CDR1 and CDR2 from the germline V gene are SGDLS and YYNGEE. CDR3 region: CASSVAGSQETQYF.